This is a list of T cell receptor beta chains from one sample in a study of shared clonotypes between healthy human individuals. The method was immunoSEQ multiplex PCR; TCRdb's version includes in-frame clones alone and lacks a portion of them. The sample consists of about 2.4 million clones, about 92% of them appearing once. Material for sequencing was naive CD4+ T cells sorted from blood. These receptor sequences come from a man in his late teens or twenties in good health. Each CDR3 is given with its conserved first and last residue. A D gene is named only where the DNA matches it firmly. Rows give clone size only sometimes, using once, few, many, or a class for an expanded clone.

cdr3_length d_call clone_size j_call v_call cdr3_aa cdr3_nt
16 TRBD2 - TRBJ2-1 TRBV7-8 CASSLPPAGVANEQFF TGTGCCAGCAGCTTACCCCCGGCGGGAGTCGCCAATGAGCAGTTCTTC
14 TRBD1 - TRBJ1-1 TRBV10-3 CAISEDRGNTEAFF TGTGCCATCAGTGAGGACAGGGGGAACACTGAAGCTTTCTTT
16 - - TRBJ2-6 TRBV7-9 CASSLSLSSGANVLTF TGTGCCAGCAGCTTATCCCTGAGCTCTGGGGCCAACGTCCTGACTTTC
15 TRBD1 - TRBJ2-7 TRBV7-2 CASSPQDRDSYEQYF TGTGCCAGCAGCCCCCAGGACAGGGATAGCTACGAGCAGTACTTC
15 - - TRBJ2-2 TRBV25-1 CASSVVGTNTGELFF TGTGCCAGCAGTGTCGTGGGGACAAACACCGGGGAGCTGTTTTTT
14 TRBD1 - TRBJ2-7 TRBV5-4 CASSSGQGGYEQYF TGTGCCAGCAGCTCTGGACAGGGGGGCTACGAGCAGTACTTC
15 - few TRBJ1-4 TRBV7-2 CASRGAGQINEKLFF TGTGCCAGCAGGGGGGCGGGGCAGATTAATGAAAAACTGTTTTTT
14 - - TRBJ2-7 TRBV9 CASSVQGFAYEQYF TGTGCCAGCAGCGTACAGGGTTTCGCCTACGAGCAGTACTTC
15 - - TRBJ2-3 TRBV19 CASSMGQHRTDTQYF TGTGCCAGTAGTATGGGTCAGCACCGCACAGATACGCAGTATTTT
15 - - TRBJ2-7 TRBV27 CASSSSGGEIYEQYF TGTGCCAGCAGCTCCTCCGGGGGTGAAATCTACGAGCAGTACTTC
14 - - TRBJ1-6 TRBV11-2 CASSLGVLYSPLHF TGTGCCAGCAGCTTAGGGGTTTTATATTCACCCCTCCACTTT
17 TRBD1 - TRBJ1-4 TRBV19 CASSAGQLNRYNEKLFF TGTGCCAGTAGTGCGGGACAGCTAAATCGGTATAATGAAAAACTGTTTTTT
13 - - TRBJ1-3 TRBV30 CAWSSNLGNTIYF TGTGCCTGGAGTAGCAATCTCGGAAACACCATATATTTT
12 - - TRBJ1-5 TRBV6-1 CASTNSNQPQHF TGTGCCAGCACAAATAGCAATCAGCCCCAGCATTTT
14 - - TRBJ2-7 TRBV27 CASSLVRGFYEQYF TGTGCCAGCAGTTTAGTTCGGGGGTTCTACGAGCAGTACTTC
14 TRBD1 once TRBJ1-5 TRBV6-5 CASSRQGADQPQHF TGTGCCAGCAGTCGACAGGGGGCGGATCAGCCCCAGCATTTT
16 TRBD2 - TRBJ2-1 TRBV10-1 CASSEASGGASNEQFF TGCGCCAGCAGTGAGGCCAGCGGGGGGGCGTCCAATGAGCAGTTCTTC
13 - - TRBJ1-4 TRBV19 CASSDPGPEKLFF TGTGCCAGTAGCGATCCGGGACCCGAAAAACTGTTTTTT
11 - once TRBJ2-3 TRBV20-1 CSAQGLDTQYF TGCAGTGCGCAAGGCCTCGATACGCAGTATTTT
13 TRBD1 - TRBJ2-1 TRBV11-3 CASSPTGYNEQFF TGTGCCAGCAGCCCGACAGGGTACAATGAGCAGTTCTTC
12 - - TRBJ1-6 TRBV28 CASSLEGRALSF TGTGCCAGCAGTTTAGAAGGCAGGGCCCTATCCTTT
17 TRBD2 - TRBJ2-1 TRBV28 CASSLGLAGVGYNEQFF TGTGCCAGCAGTCTCGGACTAGCGGGAGTAGGATACAATGAGCAGTTCTTC
12 - once TRBJ2-3 TRBV6-1 CASSLNTDTQYF TGTGCCAGCAGTCTCAACACAGATACGCAGTATTTT
13 - - TRBJ1-1 TRBV6-6 CASTYGMNTEAFF TGTGCCAGCACCTACGGGATGAACACTGAAGCTTTCTTT
13 - - TRBJ2-7 TRBV6-1 CASSADRIYEQYF TGTGCCAGCAGTGCGGACAGAATTTACGAGCAGTACTTC
13 - - TRBJ1-1 TRBV6-1 CASSESSNTEAFF TGTGCCAGCAGTGAATCCTCGAACACTGAAGCTTTCTTT
14 - once TRBJ1-5 TRBV9 CASSVGSINQPQHF TGTGCCAGCAGCGTAGGCAGCATCAATCAGCCCCAGCATTTT
16 - - TRBJ1-6 TRBV2 CASRFRPEPYNSPLHF TGTGCCAGCAGATTTCGACCGGAGCCATATAATTCACCCCTCCACTTT
15 TRBD2 - TRBJ2-1 TRBV2 CASTLEAGGGNEQFF TGTGCCAGCACCCTCGAGGCGGGAGGAGGAAATGAGCAGTTCTTC
17 TRBD1 - TRBJ2-2 TRBV5-4 CASSFGGQGFSSGELFF TGTGCCAGCAGCTTTGGGGGACAGGGGTTCAGCAGCGGGGAGCTGTTTTTT
17 TRBD2 - TRBJ2-7 TRBV5-1 CASSFSSGRKPTYEQYF TGCGCCAGCAGCTTTTCTAGCGGGAGAAAACCGACCTACGAGCAGTACTTC
15 - - TRBJ1-2 TRBV27 CASSFRFQDYYGYTF TGTGCCAGCAGTTTCCGGTTCCAAGACTACTATGGCTACACCTTC
13 - - TRBJ1-1 TRBV10-2 CASSEQKGTEAFF TGCGCCAGCAGTGAGCAAAAAGGTACTGAAGCTTTCTTT
13 TRBD2 once TRBJ2-7 TRBV10-3 CAIARDYSYEQYF TGTGCCATCGCGAGGGACTACTCCTACGAGCAGTACTTC
15 - - TRBJ2-5 TRBV5-8 CASSLGHGAPETQYF TGTGCCAGCAGCTTGGGGCACGGGGCCCCAGAGACCCAGTACTTC
14 - - TRBJ2-5 TRBV9 CASNYLAIQETQYF TGTGCCAGCAACTATCTGGCAATCCAAGAGACCCAGTACTTC
13 - - TRBJ2-7 TRBV30 CAWSVQENYEQYF TGTGCCTGGAGTGTTCAGGAAAACTACGAGCAGTACTTC
15 - - TRBJ2-3 TRBV5-1 CASSTRSGSTDTQYF TGCGCCAGCAGCACCCGTTCGGGAAGCACAGATACGCAGTATTTT
16 TRBD2 - TRBJ2-3 TRBV10-3 CAISELAGGGTDTQYF TGTGCCATCAGTGAACTAGCGGGGGGTGGCACAGATACGCAGTATTTT
16 TRBD1 - TRBJ2-3 TRBV5-1 CASSWGQTFGTDTQYF TGCGCCAGCAGCTGGGGACAGACCTTCGGCACAGATACGCAGTATTTT
17 TRBD2 - TRBJ2-1 TRBV9 CASSSPPGTSYVGEQFF TGTGCCAGCAGCTCGCCCCCCGGGACTAGCTATGTTGGGGAGCAGTTCTTC
15 - - TRBJ2-7 TRBV15 CATSSPSGTPYEQYF TGTGCCACCAGCAGTCCCTCAGGGACCCCCTACGAGCAGTACTTC
14 - - TRBJ2-5 TRBV7-2 CASSFDRGGETQYF TGTGCCAGCAGCTTCGACAGGGGAGGGGAGACCCAGTACTTC
17 TRBD1 - TRBJ2-7 TRBV4-1 CASSQGPGQGTSYEQYF TGCGCCAGCAGCCAAGGGCCGGGACAGGGAACCTCCTACGAGCAGTACTTC
14 TRBD1 - TRBJ2-7 TRBV5-1 CASSPGTEVHEQYF TGCGCCAGCAGTCCTGGGACAGAGGTCCACGAGCAGTACTTC
15 - - TRBJ2-7 TRBV11-1 CASSLAGTVPYEQYF TGTGCCAGCAGCTTAGCGGGGACCGTACCCTACGAGCAGTACTTC
15 - - TRBJ2-3 TRBV18 CASSPMAGSTDTQYF TGTGCCAGCTCACCTATGGCGGGAAGCACAGATACGCAGTATTTT
18 TRBD2 - TRBJ2-3 TRBV7-2 CASSREAGGTFFADTQYF TGTGCCAGCAGCCGGGAGGCGGGAGGTACCTTTTTCGCAGATACGCAGTATTTT
15 - - TRBJ1-6 TRBV9 CASSVGDTSISPLHF TGTGCCAGCAGCGTAGGGGACACCTCCATTTCACCCCTCCACTTT
16 - - TRBJ2-7 TRBV7-9 CASSLSAQAPPYEQYF TGTGCCAGCAGCTTGTCGGCTCAGGCACCACCTTACGAGCAGTACTTC
14 TRBD1 - TRBJ2-7 TRBV6-6 CASSPTTGAYEQYF TGTGCCAGCAGTCCCACTACAGGGGCCTACGAGCAGTACTTC
13 - - TRBJ2-7 TRBV2 CASSLGRNYEQYF TGTGCCAGCAGTTTGGGGCGAAACTACGAGCAGTACTTC
14 TRBD1 - TRBJ2-7 TRBV27 CASRVTGGSYEQYF TGTGCCAGCAGGGTGACAGGGGGTTCCTACGAGCAGTACTTC
14 - - TRBJ2-1 TRBV7-9 CASSLVGDFDEQFF TGTGCCAGCAGCTTAGTCGGGGATTTCGATGAGCAGTTCTTC